Listed here is a single TCR beta chain. As yet, its antigen is unknown. The record originates from a study of T cell responses to AZD1222 COVID-19 vaccine. General study findings and limits: No repertoire was sampled before or during the peak T cell response, only after it. Baseline antibody screening turned up just a handful of seropositive AZD1222 recipients. Breadth and depth of Spike-specific TCRs rose after two AZD1222 doses.

Produced via immunoSEQ multiplex PCR; TCRdb's table is partial and in-frame only. Here the sample spans 150,000 to 200,000 clones, about nine tenths being singletons. V lost 1 base to trimming and J lost 8 bases, with 8 bases between them. The V gene's germline CDR1 is LNHDA and CDR2 SQIVND (reference sequence). The CDR3 has 12 residues. This sample comprised peripheral blood, obtained on day 0 of AZD1222 vaccination. The J gene is TRBJ1-2, the V gene TRBV19; no definite D call. The sequence was obtained from an adult in good health. The CDR3 nucleotides read TGTGCCAGTAGTATAGTGTACGGAGGCTACACCTTC. As protein: CASSIVYGGYTF.